One sample yielded the 14 T cell receptor beta chains listed below, sequenced in a study of T cells in Graves' hyperthyroidism and ophthalmopathy. RNA transcripts gave rise to amplified TCR beta CDR3 regions. A set of HTBI primers served as the primers for a first-round RT-PCR of the TCR CDR3. Each CDR3 protein gets one entry after TCRdb re-called the multiplex PCR reads with MiXCR. The table lists 200,000 to 250,000 distinct CDR3 sequences, roughly a sixth of them singletons, with approximately 46% in the top ten. Material: blood. The receptor source for this set is a man in his fifties with Graves' hyperthyroidism.

This clonotype was counted ten times or more. CDR3 in amino acids: CASSSYYGQLMNTEAFF. In DNA form, the CDR3 reads TGTGCCAGCAGCTCCTATTACGGACAGCTAATGAACACTGAAGCTTTCTTT. This rearrangement joins TRBV11-2 to TRBJ1-1; D is possibly TRBD1 (6 bases). Germline loops: CDR1 SGHAT, CDR2 FQNNGV. The CDR3 is 17 amino acids. The V end lost 4 bases, the J end lost 0 bases, and 18 bases lay between the germline ends.

This clonotype was observed many times. The chain carries TRBV28 and TRBJ2-2; D gene unclear. Trimming cost V 0 bases and J 5 bases, with 7 bases left between them. Per the germline V gene, CDR1 is MDHEN and CDR2 is SYDVKM. CDR3 size: 14 residues. The CDR3 protein is CASSLWSTTGELFF. In nucleotides, the CDR3 is TGTGCCAGCAGTTTATGGTCAACGACCGGGGAGCTGTTTTTT.

This clonotype was observed a handful of times. CDR3 sequence: CASRSDPNTEAFF. Here the CDR3 DNA reads TGCGCCAGCAGGAGCGATCCTAACACTGAAGCTTTCTTT. This sequence joins TRBV5-1 and TRBJ1-1; D unclear. V was shortened by 5 bases and J by 2 bases, with 10 bases between the two germline ends. The CDR3 has 13 residues. CDR1 and CDR2 (germline): SGHRS, YFSETQ.

This clonotype was seen more than once but under ten times. The rearrangement uses TRBV24-1 and TRBJ2-2, with D unresolved. V was pared by 1 base and J by 5 bases, with 7 bases between. The V gene's germline CDR1 is KGHDR and CDR2 SFDVKD. CDR3 length: 14 amino acids. The CDR3 reads CATSDFGATGELFF. The CDR3 DNA follows: TGTGCCACCAGTGATTTCGGAGCGACCGGGGAGCTGTTTTTT.

Points on this clonotype: An end of the junction does not agree with germline; a read error may underlie this. The chain recombines TRBV20-1 with TRBJ2-5, with a possible D match to TRBD2 (6 bases). The CDR3 has 13 amino acids. Germline V gene lookup returns CDR1 DFQATT and CDR2 SNEGSKA (reference sequence). CDR3 sequence (DNA): TGCAGCACCCCGGATAGCGGACAAGGGACCCAGTACTTC. Protein product: CSTPDSGQGTQYF.

This clonotype was seen ten or more times. V gene TRBV12-3 or TRBV12-4 combines with J gene TRBJ1-5, with TRBD1 matching over 9 bases. The CDR3 sequence is 16 residues long. Trimming at V came to 2 bases and at J to 5 bases, leaving 7 bases not matched to a gene. The CDR3 DNA sequence: TGTGCCAGCAGTTTATTTTGGACAGGGGTGCATCAGCCCCAGCATTTT. It yields the protein CASSLFWTGVHQPQHF.

The chain recombines TRBV7-3 with TRBJ2-1, with TRBD1 as a possible D gene (7 bases). Between the trimmed V and J ends, which lost 2 bases and 5 bases, there was a span of 13 bases. The CDR3 runs 15 residues. Germline lookup yields CDR1 SGHTA and CDR2 FQGTGA. CDR3 nucleotides: TGTGCCAGCAGCTTATATTCCAGGGGGGACAATGAGCAGTTCTTC. Translating it yields CASSLYSRGDNEQFF.

At least ten counts were recorded for this clonotype. For the CDR3, the DNA is TGTGCCGCAACAGGGACGAATCAGCCCCAGCATTTT. Its translation: CAATGTNQPQHF. The V call is TRBV28, the J call TRBJ1-5, with a possible D match to TRBD1 (6 bases). This CDR3 has 12 amino acids. Between the trimmed V and J ends, which lost 11 bases and 4 bases, there was a span of 12 bases. From germline, CDR1 is MDHEN and CDR2 SYDVKM.

This clonotype was seen at least ten times. The CDR3, as DNA: TGTGCCAGCAGCTCTACAGGGATAGATACGCAGTATTTT. It encodes CASSSTGIDTQYF. The rearrangement links TRBV11-1 to TRBJ2-3; possibly TRBD1 for D (6 bases). The germline gives CDR1 SGHAT, CDR2 FQDESV (reference sequence). The CDR3 length is 13 residues. Trimming took off 4 bases at V and 5 bases at J, with 10 bases between the two ends.

The chain employs TRBV30 and TRBJ2-1; 7 bases line up with TRBD2. The CDR3 totals 14 residues. V lost 3 bases and J lost 4; bases outside the gene matches: 6. In germline, CDR1 is GTSNPN, CDR2 SVGIG (reference sequence). As DNA, the CDR3 is TGTGCCTGGAGAGACAGCGGGATATACAATGAGCAGTTCTTC. Its translation: CAWRDSGIYNEQFF. The whole variable domain, remainder taken from reference TRBV30 and TRBJ2-1, is SQTIHQWPATLVQPVGSPLSLECTVEGTSNPNLYWYRQAAGRGLQLLFYSVGIGQISSEVPQNLSASRPQDRQFILSSKKLLLSDSGFYLCAWRDSGIYNEQFFGPGTRLTVL.

This clonotype was recorded at least ten times. This chain uses TRBV20-1 with TRBJ2-7; tentatively, D is TRBD1 or TRBD2 (5 bases each). The V gene lost 6 bases and the J gene lost 6 bases, with 21 bases spanning the gap. The germline V gene encodes CDR1 DFQATT and CDR2 SNEGSKA (reference sequence). The length of the CDR3 is 14 residues. In DNA form, the CDR3 reads TGCAGTGCCAGACTCGGGACGGGTACTAGCGAGCAGTACTTC. It specifies CSARLGTGTSEQYF.

The gene calls are TRBV28 and TRBJ2-3; the match to TRBD2 covers 8 bases. There are 15 residues in the CDR3. The ends lost 5 bases at V and 1 base at J; junction bases unmatched: 5. Germline V CDR1 and CDR2: MDHEN, SYDVKM. The CDR3 reads CASSRAGVRTDTQYF. The CDR3 DNA reads TGTGCCAGCAGTCGAGCGGGAGTCCGCACAGATACGCAGTATTTT. Supplemented by reference TRBV28 and TRBJ2-3, the full variable domain reads DVKVTQSSRYLVKRTGEKVFLECVQDMDHENMFWYRQDPGLGLRLIYFSYDVKMKEKGDIPEGYSVSREKKERFSLILESASTNQTSMYLCASSRAGVRTDTQYFGPGTRLTVL.

This clonotype was counted at least ten times. The chain recombines TRBV6-2 or TRBV6-3 with TRBJ2-5; TRBD2 matches 7 bases. Per the germline V gene, CDR1 is MNHEY and CDR2 is SVGEGT. After removal of 2 bases from V and 3 bases from J, the junction contained 6 bases not matched to a gene. This CDR3 comprises 15 residues. The CDR3 DNA is TGTGCCAGCAGTTACGGGGGGACTAACAAAGAGACCCAGTACTTC. It encodes CASSYGGTNKETQYF.

This clonotype was counted a few times. The chain joins TRBV27 to TRBJ2-7, with D possibly TRBD1 on 6 matching bases. CDR1 and CDR2 from the germline V gene are MNHEY and SMNVEV (reference sequence). Trimming took 6 bases from V and 3 from J, leaving 30 bases between them. CDR3 length equals 19 residues. CDR3 DNA sequence: TGTGCCAGCAGACTATCCTCGCGACAGGCTGCCCTGGGTCTCTACGAGCAGTACTTC. Protein sequence: CASRLSSRQAALGLYEQYF.